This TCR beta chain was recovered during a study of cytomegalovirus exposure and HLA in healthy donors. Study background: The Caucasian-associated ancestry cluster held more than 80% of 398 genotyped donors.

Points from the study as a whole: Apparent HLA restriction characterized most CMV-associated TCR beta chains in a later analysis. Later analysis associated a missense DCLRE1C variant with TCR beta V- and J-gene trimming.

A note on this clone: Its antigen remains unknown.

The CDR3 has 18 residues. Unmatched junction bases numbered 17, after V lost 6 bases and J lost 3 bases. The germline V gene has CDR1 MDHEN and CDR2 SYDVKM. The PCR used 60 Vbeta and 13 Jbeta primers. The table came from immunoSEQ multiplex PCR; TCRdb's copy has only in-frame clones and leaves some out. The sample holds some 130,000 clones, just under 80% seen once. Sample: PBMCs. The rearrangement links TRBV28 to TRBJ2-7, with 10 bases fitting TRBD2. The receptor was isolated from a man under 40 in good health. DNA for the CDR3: TGTGCCAGCAGAACCCCGGGACTAGCGATCGAAGCAAACTACGAGCAGTACTTC. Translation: CASRTPGLAIEANYEQYF.